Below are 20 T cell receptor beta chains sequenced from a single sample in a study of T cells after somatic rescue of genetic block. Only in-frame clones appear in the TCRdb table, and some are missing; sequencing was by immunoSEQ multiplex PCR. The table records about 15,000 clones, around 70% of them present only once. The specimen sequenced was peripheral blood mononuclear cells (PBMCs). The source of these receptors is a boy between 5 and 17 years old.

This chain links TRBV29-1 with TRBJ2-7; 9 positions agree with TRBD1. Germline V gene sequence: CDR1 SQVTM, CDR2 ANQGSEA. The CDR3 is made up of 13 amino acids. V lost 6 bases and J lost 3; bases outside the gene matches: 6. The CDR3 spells CSVDTGGNYEQYF. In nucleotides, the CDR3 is TGCAGCGTCGACACAGGGGGCAACTACGAGCAGTACTTC.

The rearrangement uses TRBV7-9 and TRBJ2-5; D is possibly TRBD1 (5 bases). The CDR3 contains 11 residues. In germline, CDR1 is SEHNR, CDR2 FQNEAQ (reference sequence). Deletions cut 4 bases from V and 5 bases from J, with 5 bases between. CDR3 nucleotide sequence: TGTGCCAGCAGCTCAGGGGAGACCCAGTACTTC. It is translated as CASSSGETQYF.

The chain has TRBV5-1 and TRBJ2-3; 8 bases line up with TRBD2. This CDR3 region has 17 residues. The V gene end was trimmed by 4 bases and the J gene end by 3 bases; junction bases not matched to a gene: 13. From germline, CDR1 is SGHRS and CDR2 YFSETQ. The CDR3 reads CASSGYYGAGGTDTQYF. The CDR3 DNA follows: TGCGCCAGCAGCGGATACTACGGGGCGGGAGGTACAGATACGCAGTATTTT.

The CDR3 DNA reads TGCGCCAGCAGCCAAGTCGGGCTAGCGGGAGGCCGCTACGAGCAGTACTTC. Its protein is CASSQVGLAGGRYEQYF. The chain employs TRBV4-1 and TRBJ2-7, with 11 nucleotides matching TRBD2. After removal of 1 base from V and 3 bases from J, the junction contained 8 bases not matched to a gene. This CDR3 spans 17 amino acids. The germline V gene has CDR1 MGHRA and CDR2 YSYEKL.

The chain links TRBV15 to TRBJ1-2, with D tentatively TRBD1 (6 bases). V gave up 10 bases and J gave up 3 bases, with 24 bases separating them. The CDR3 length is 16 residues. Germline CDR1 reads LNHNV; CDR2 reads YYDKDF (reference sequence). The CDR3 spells CAITRTPGVEDYGYTF. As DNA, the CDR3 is TGTGCCATTACGCGGACTCCAGGGGTTGAAGACTATGGCTACACCTTC.

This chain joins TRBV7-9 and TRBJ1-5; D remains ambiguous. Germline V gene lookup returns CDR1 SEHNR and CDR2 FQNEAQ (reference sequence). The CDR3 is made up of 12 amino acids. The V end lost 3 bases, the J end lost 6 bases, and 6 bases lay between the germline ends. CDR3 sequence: CASSFNSQPQHF. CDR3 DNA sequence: TGTGCCAGCAGCTTTAACAGTCAGCCCCAGCATTTT.

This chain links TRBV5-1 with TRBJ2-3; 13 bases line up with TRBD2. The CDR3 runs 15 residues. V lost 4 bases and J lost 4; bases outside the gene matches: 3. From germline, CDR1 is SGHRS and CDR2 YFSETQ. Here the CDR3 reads CASSVGLAGADTQYF. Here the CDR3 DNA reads TGCGCCAGCAGCGTAGGACTAGCGGGAGCAGATACGCAGTATTTT.

CDR3 in DNA: TGTGCCAGCATACGCGGGGAGCTGTTTTTT. This sequence encodes CASIRGELFF. The V call is TRBV21-1, the J call TRBJ2-2. TRBV21-1 is reported as a pseudogene. The CDR3 length is 10 residues.

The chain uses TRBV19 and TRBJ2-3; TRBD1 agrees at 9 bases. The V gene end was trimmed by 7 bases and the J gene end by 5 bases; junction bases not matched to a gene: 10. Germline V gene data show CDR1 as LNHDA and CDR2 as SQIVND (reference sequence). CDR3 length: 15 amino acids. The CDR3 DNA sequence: TGTGCCAGTACCTATAGGTACAGGGGGCTAGATACGCAGTATTTT. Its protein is CASTYRYRGLDTQYF.

CDR3 in amino acids: CASSYRAFNQPQHF. In nucleotides, the CDR3 is TGTGCCAGCAGCTACAGGGCCTTCAATCAGCCCCAGCATTTT. This rearrangement joins TRBV7-3 to TRBJ1-5; maybe TRBD1 (6 bases). The germline CDR1 and CDR2 sequences are SGHTA and FQGTGA. The CDR3 sequence is 14 residues long. The V end was cut by 4 bases, the J end by 3 bases, with 10 bases between.

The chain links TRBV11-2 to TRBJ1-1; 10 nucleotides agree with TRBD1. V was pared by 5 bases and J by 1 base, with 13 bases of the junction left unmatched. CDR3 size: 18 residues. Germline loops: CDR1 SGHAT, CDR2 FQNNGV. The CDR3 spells CASSGRQGARGKNTEAFF. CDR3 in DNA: TGTGCCAGCAGCGGGCGACAGGGGGCGCGCGGAAAGAACACTGAAGCTTTCTTT.

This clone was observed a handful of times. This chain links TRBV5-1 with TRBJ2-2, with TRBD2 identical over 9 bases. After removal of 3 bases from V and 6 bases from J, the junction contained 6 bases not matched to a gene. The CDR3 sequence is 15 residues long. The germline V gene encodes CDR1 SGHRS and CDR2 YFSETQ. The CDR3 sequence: CASSSPGTSSGELFF. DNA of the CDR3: TGCGCCAGCAGCTCCCCCGGGACTAGCTCCGGGGAGCTGTTTTTT.

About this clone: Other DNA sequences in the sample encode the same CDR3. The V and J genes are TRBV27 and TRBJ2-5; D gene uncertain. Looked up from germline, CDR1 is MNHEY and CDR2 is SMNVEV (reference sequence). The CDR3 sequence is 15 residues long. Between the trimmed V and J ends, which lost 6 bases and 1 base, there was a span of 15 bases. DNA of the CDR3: TGTGCCAGCAGAGAAAGATCCAACCGCCAAGAGACCCAGTACTTC. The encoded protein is CASRERSNRQETQYF.

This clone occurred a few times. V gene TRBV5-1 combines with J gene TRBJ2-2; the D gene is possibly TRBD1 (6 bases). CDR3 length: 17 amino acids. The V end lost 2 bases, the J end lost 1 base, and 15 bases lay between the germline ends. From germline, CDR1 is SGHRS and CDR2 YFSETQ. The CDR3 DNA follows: TGCGCCAGCAGCTTCACTCGGACAGCTCTGAACACCGGGGAGCTGTTTTTT. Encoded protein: CASSFTRTALNTGELFF.

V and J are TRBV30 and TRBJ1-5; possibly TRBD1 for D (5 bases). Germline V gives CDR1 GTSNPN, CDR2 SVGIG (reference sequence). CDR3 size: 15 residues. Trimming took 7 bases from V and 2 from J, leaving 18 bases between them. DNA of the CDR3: TGTGCCTCCGAGGTAGGGGCTTTAGGCAATCAGCCCCAGCATTTT. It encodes CASEVGALGNQPQHF.

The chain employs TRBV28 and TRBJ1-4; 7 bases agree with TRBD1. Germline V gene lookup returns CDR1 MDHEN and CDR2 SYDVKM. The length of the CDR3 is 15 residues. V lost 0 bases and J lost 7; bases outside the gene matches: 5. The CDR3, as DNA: TGTGCCAGCAGTTTATGGAGGGGGCCTGGTGAAAAACTGTTTTTT. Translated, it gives CASSLWRGPGEKLFF.

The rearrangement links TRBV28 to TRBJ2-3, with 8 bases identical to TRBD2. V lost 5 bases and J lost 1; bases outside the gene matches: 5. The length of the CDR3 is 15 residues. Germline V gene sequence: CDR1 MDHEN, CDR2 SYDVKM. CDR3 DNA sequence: TGTGCCAGCAGTCCTTCAGCGGGGGGCACAGATACGCAGTATTTT. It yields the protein CASSPSAGGTDTQYF.

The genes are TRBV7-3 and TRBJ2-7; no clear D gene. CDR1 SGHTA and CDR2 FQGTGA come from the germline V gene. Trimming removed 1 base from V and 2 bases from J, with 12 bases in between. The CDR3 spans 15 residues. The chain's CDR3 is CASSLRGSPPYEQYF. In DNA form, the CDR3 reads TGTGCCAGCAGCTTAAGGGGTTCTCCGCCCTACGAGCAGTACTTC.

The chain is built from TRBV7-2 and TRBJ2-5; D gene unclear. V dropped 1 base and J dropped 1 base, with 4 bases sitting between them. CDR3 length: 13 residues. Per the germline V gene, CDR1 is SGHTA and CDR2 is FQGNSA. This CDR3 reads CASSLGPQETQYF. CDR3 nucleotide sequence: TGTGCCAGCAGCTTAGGCCCCCAAGAGACCCAGTACTTC. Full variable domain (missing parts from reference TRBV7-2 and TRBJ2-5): GAGVSQSPSNKVTEKGKDVELRCDPISGHTALYWYRQSLGQGLEFLIYFQGNSAPDKSGLPSDRFSAERTGGSVSTLTIQRTQQEDSAVYLCASSLGPQETQYFGPGTRLLVL.

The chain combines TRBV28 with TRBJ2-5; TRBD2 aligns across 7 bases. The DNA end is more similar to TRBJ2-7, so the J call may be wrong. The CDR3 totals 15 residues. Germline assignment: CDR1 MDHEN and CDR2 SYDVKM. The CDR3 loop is CASSLWGGTRYEQYF. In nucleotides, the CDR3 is TGTGCCAGCAGCCTCTGGGGGGGGACCCGCTACGAGCAGTACTTC.